This T cell receptor (beta chain) emerged from a study of vaccination and CD4 T cells after COVID-19. Across the whole study: Two of the convalescents were Hispanic, and convalescents were six males and four females. Those taking part got two shots of either the BNT162b2 or the mRNA-1273 vaccine.

Treatment here: approximately nine-day PBMC culture with coronavirus spike peptide pools or control peptides (ViraFEST assay). ViraFEST used peptide pools to expand antigen-specific T cells and subsequently sequenced their TCRs. With 4 bases removed from V and 0 bases from J, the gap between germline ends came to 5 bases. Germline V gene data show CDR1 as MNHEY and CDR2 as SMNVEV (reference sequence). This CDR3 has 13 amino acids. An Oncomine TCR Beta short-read assay was used to sequence the DNA from cultured CD4+ T cells. TCRdb re-called the PCR reads with MiXCR, one entry per CDR3 protein. In the table there are thousands of distinct CDR3 sequences, around half of which are singletons. For this clonotype: What it binds is unknown.

The sample was CD4+ T cells from blood, cultured in vitro. The V and J genes are TRBV27 and TRBJ2-3, with D unresolved. The TCR originated in a human donor who had recovered from COVID-19. The CDR3 nucleotides read TGTGCCAGCAGTTCGTATAGCACAGATACGCAGTATTTT. Its translation: CASSSYSTDTQYF.